These 2 T cell receptor beta chains came from one sample sequenced in a study of shared clonotypes between healthy human individuals. Sequencing used immunoSEQ multiplex PCR; TCRdb keeps in-frame clones, though not all of them. The table records over 1.4 million clones, more than 95% of them present only once. Material: naive CD4+ T cells sorted from blood. Sample subset: CD45RA+ positively selected. The origin of the receptors is a man aged 25-45 years in good health.

The CDR3 coding sequence is TGCGCCAGCAGGGTCCGCAAACTCTTACCCTACGAGCAGTACTTC. This codes for CASRVRKLLPYEQYF. V is TRBV4-1 and J is TRBJ2-7, with D uncertain. The CDR3 spans 15 residues. The V end lost 6 bases, the J end lost 2 bases, and 17 bases lay between the germline ends. Germline V CDR1 and CDR2: MGHRA, YSYEKL.

This chain connects TRBV7-9 to TRBJ2-5, with D possibly being TRBD1 or TRBD2 (5 bases each). Germline V gives CDR1 SEHNR, CDR2 FQNEAQ (reference sequence). CDR3 size: 14 residues. The CDR3 spells CQFEKGPLQETQYF. The CDR3 DNA sequence: TGTCAATTCGAGAAGGGACCCCTACAAGAGACCCAGTACTTC.